This TCR beta chain comes out of a study of T cell changes during pregnancy in multiple sclerosis. The trim removed 6 bases at V and 4 bases at J, leaving 9 bases unmatched. The CDR3 has 15 residues. Germline CDR1 and CDR2: MNHEY and SVGAGI. Measured with immunoSEQ multiplex PCR; TCRdb has only the in-frame clones, and not every one. The table includes 40,000 to 50,000 clones, around 90% detected once. The rearrangement links TRBV6-5 to TRBJ2-3; 8 bases match TRBD2. Sequences were derived from CD4+ T cells from peripheral blood mononuclear cells, sampled before pregnancy. The receptor was isolated from a female donor with multiple sclerosis, enrolled in a pregnancy study. CDR3 sequence (DNA): TGTGCCAGCAGACCGGGGGGGGCCGGGGCAGATACGCAGTATTTT. This sequence encodes CASRPGGAGADTQYF.